The rows below give T cell receptor beta chains drawn from one sample of a study of blood T cell repertoires in COVID-19. Libraries were prepared by immunoSEQ multiplex PCR; TCRdb keeps only in-frame clonotypes and omits some of them. The table shows around 250,000 clones, with roughly 86% occurring only once. The sample consisted of PBMCs or T cells enriched from blood (not recorded which). These receptors all come from a woman aged 50 to 60 who had recovered from COVID-19. Each CDR3 is given with its conserved first and last residue. Fields, in order: V gene, CDR3 protein.

V: TRBV5-8; CDR3: CASSPGQGTYNSPLHF
V: TRBV19; CDR3: CASSIPGQAGYEQYF
V: TRBV5-4; CDR3: CASSLWAAEETQYF
V: TRBV5-1; CDR3: CASSLNTGDQPQHF
V: TRBV5-5; CDR3: CASSGQDRINEKLFF
V: TRBV11-1; CDR3: CASSQGRDRAYEQYF
V: TRBV19; CDR3: CASSVRGRSPQHF
V: TRBV28; CDR3: CASNTLRLAPYEQYF
V: TRBV28; CDR3: CASTPGQGGYQPQHF
V: TRBV9; CDR3: CASSDWDSSSYGYTF
V: TRBV4-3; CDR3: CASSQVRGNQPQHF
V: TRBV16; CDR3: CASSQLKGVQETQYF
V: TRBV7-2; CDR3: CASSQTGRYNQPQHF
V: TRBV7-9; CDR3: CASRLGLAGDGGAKNIQYF
V: TRBV18; CDR3: CASSPPEGLNYGYTF
V: TRBV5-6; CDR3: CASSLSRSSGSGETQYF
V: TRBV6-6; CDR3: CASSRKSLQGSNEKLFF
V: TRBV7-9; CDR3: CASSSTGRGVTYEQYF
V: TRBV3-1/TRBV3-2; CDR3: CASSPSSGTGSREQYF